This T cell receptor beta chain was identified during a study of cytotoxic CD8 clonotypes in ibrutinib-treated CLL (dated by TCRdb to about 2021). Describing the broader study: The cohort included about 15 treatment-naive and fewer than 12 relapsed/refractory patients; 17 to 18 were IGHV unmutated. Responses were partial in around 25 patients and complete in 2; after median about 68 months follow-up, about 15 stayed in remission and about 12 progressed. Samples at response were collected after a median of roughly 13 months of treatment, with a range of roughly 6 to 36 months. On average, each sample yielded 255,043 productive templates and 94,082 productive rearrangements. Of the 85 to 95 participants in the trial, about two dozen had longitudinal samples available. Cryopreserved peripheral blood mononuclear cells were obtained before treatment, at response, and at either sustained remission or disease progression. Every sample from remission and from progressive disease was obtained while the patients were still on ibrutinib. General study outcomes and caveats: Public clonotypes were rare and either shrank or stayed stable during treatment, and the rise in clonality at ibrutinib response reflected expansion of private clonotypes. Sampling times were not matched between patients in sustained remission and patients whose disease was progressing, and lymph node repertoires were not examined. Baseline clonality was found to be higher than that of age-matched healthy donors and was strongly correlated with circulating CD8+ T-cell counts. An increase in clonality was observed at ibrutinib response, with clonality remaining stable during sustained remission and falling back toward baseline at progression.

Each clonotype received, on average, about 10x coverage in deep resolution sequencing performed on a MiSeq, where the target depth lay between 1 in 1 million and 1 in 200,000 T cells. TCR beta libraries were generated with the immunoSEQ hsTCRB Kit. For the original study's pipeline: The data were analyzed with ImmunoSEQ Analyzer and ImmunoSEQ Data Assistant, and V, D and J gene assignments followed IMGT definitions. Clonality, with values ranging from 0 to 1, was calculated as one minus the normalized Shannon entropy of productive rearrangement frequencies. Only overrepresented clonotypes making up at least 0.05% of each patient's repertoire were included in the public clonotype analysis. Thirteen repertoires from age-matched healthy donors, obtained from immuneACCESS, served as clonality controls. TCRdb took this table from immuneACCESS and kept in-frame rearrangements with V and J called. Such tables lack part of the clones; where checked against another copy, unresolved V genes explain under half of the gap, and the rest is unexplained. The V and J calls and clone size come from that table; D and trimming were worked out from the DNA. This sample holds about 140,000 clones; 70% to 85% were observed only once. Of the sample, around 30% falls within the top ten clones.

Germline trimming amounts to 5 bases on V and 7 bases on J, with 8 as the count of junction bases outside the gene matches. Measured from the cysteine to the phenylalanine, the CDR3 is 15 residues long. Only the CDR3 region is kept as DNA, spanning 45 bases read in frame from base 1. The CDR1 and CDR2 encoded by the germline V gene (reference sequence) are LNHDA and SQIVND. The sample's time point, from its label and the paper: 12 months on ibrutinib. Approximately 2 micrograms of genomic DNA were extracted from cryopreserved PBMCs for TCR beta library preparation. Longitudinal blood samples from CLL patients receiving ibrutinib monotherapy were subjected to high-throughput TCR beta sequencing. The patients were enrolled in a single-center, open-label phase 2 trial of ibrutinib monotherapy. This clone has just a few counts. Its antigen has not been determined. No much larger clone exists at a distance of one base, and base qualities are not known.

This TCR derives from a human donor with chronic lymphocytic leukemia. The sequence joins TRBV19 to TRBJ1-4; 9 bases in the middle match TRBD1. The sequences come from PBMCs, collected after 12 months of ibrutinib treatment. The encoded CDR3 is CASSVTGGKGEKLFF. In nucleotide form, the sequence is TGTGCCAGTAGTGTGACAGGGGGGAAGGGTGAAAAACTGTTTTTT.